This T cell receptor beta chain was documented in a study of CD8 T cells in ankylosing spondylitis. General observations from the study: One TCR beta motif, made up of about 8 highly homologous variants, appeared characteristic of ankylosing spondylitis blood.

CDR3 length: 14 residues. Germline assignment: CDR1 MNHNS and CDR2 SASEGT. V gave up 5 bases and J gave up 0 bases, with 10 bases separating them. TCRdb reprocessed the 5' RACE reads with MiXCR, giving one entry per CDR3 protein. The table shows about 510,000 distinct CDR3 sequences, with about 5% occurring only once. In regard to this clonotype: The antigen is undetermined.

The receptor comes from a male donor with ankylosing spondylitis. Input material: blood, either unsorted or a sorted T cell fraction (not recorded which). This sequence joins TRBV6-1 and TRBJ1-1; D possibly corresponds to TRBD1 (6 bases). The DNA for the CDR3 is TGTGCCAGCAGTCAGGGGAACATGAACACTGAAGCTTTCTTT. This translates into CASSQGNMNTEAFF.